The entry below gives a single T cell receptor beta chain sequence along with its context. Its specificity is not known. V lost 6 bases, J lost 2 bases, and 10 bases lay in between. Per the germline V gene, CDR1 is SGHVS and CDR2 is FNYEAQ. The CDR3 length is 13 residues. These data originate in a study of prognosis after radiotherapy for stage I lung cancer. For the study at large: A few patients had oligometastatic NSCLC after their primary tumor was surgically resected, and fourteen patients had newly diagnosed primary stage I lung tumors. Study-wide results and limits: The tumor specificity of expanded TCR clones remained undetermined.

On two occasions, one at each of two time points, approximately 5.9 milliliters of peripheral blood were drawn. The TCR beta CDR3 region was amplified from genomic DNA, with two rounds of multiplex PCR being used for the amplification. First-round PCR, the initial amplification, used primers specific to each TRBV and TRBJ gene. A second round of PCR was carried out using universal primers. TCRdb reprocessed the multiplex PCR reads with MiXCR, giving one entry per CDR3 protein. The sample yields 11,000 to 15,000 distinct CDR3 sequences, roughly 30% seen once. The source material was PBMCs, sampled before or after stereotactic body radiation therapy (not recorded which). The sequence was obtained from a donor aged 50 or older with non-small cell lung cancer. The chain recombines TRBV7-6 with TRBJ1-1; D not resolved. The CDR3 DNA reads as TGTGCCAGCAGTGGTATGACCAACACTGAAGCTTTCTTT. Translation: CASSGMTNTEAFF.